These 3 T cell receptor beta chains share one sample of origin, sequenced in a study of blood T cell repertoires in COVID-19. TCRdb keeps only in-frame clones here, not all; method: immunoSEQ multiplex PCR. The sample contains some 99,000 clones, roughly 87% of which appear only once. The sample comprised peripheral blood. The receptors come from a man between 65 and 79 years old with acute or convalescent COVID-19.

This clone was counted a single time. This rearrangement joins TRBV19 to TRBJ1-2; the D gene is possibly TRBD1 (6 bases). The V end lost 8 bases, the J end lost 6 bases, and 19 bases lay between the germline ends. Per the germline V gene, CDR1 is LNHDA and CDR2 is SQIVND (reference sequence). This CDR3 comprises 14 residues. The CDR3 sequence: CASSPRFSGDGYTF. CDR3 nucleotide sequence: TGTGCCAGTTCACCCCGCTTTTCAGGGGATGGCTACACCTTC.

The V and J genes are TRBV6-5 and TRBJ1-4; unclear D gene. V lost 8 bases and J 7 bases, leaving 14 bases between the germline ends. The CDR3 runs to 13 residues. Germline assignment: CDR1 MNHEY and CDR2 SVGAGI. The DNA of the CDR3 is TGTGCCAGCCGAAAGGGAGGGTTTGAAAAACTGTTTTTT. Translating it yields CASRKGGFEKLFF.

The CDR3, as DNA: TGTGCCAGCAATCAGGAGGAGACTAATGAAAAACTGTTTTTT. Its protein is CASNQEETNEKLFF. The rearrangement links TRBV25-1 to TRBJ1-4; D remains unclear. The V and J ends lost 7 bases and 2 bases respectively, with 11 bases between them. CDR1 and CDR2 from the germline V gene are MGHDK and SYGVNS. The CDR3 sequence is 14 residues long.